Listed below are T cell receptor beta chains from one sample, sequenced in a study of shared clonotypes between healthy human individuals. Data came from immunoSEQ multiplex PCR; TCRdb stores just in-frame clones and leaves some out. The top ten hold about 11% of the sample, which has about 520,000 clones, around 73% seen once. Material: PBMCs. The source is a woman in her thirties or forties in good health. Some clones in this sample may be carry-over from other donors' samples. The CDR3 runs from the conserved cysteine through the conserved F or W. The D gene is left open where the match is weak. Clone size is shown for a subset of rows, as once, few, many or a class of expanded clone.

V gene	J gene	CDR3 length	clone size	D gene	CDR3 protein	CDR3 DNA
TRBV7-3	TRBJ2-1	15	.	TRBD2	CASSTSGNPYNEQFF	TGTGCCAGCAGCACTAGCGGGAACCCCTACAATGAGCAGTTCTTC
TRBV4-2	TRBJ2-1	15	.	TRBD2	CASSQDAGGPFEQFF	TGTGCCAGCAGCCAAGATGCGGGAGGGCCGTTTGAGCAGTTCTTC
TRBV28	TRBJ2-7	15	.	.	CASSSGPGTRYEQYF	TGTGCCAGCAGTTCAGGCCCCGGGACAAGATACGAGCAGTACTTC
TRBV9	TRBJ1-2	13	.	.	CASSPDQFLGYTF	TGTGCCAGCAGCCCAGACCAATTCTTGGGCTACACCTTC
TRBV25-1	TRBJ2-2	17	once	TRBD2	CASSSPSGGRGTGELFF	TGTGCCAGCAGTTCTCCTAGCGGGGGGCGGGGCACCGGGGAGCTGTTTTTT
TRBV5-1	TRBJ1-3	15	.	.	CASRVSRDGGNTIYF	TGCGCCAGCAGGGTCAGCCGGGACGGTGGAAACACCATATATTTT
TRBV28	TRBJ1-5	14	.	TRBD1	CASSLGQGGQPQHF	TGTGCCAGCAGCTTAGGACAGGGTGGACAGCCCCAGCATTTT
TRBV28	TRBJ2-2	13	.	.	CATYVRGTGELFF	TGTGCCACCTACGTTAGGGGAACCGGGGAGCTGTTTTTT
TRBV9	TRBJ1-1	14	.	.	CASSEQGRNTEAFF	TGTGCCAGCAGCGAGCAGGGGAGGAACACTGAAGCTTTCTTT
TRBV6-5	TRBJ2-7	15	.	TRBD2	CASSYSTGGSYEQYF	TGTGCCAGCAGTTACTCGACGGGAGGGTCCTACGAGCAGTACTTC
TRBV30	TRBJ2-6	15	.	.	CAWGGDLSGANVLTF	TGTGCCTGGGGGGGAGACCTCTCTGGGGCCAACGTCCTGACTTTC
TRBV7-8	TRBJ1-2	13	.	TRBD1	CASSAGQGQAVSF	TGTGCCAGCAGCGCAGGACAGGGGCAGGCTGTGTCCTTC
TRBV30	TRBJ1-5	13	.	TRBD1	CAWSPDRVQPQHF	TGTGCCTGGAGTCCCGACAGGGTGCAGCCCCAGCATTTT
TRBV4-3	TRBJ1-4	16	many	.	CASSHGRVGLGEKLFF	TGCGCCAGCAGCCACGGGAGAGTGGGGTTAGGGGAAAAACTGTTTTTT
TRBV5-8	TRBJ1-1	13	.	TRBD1	CASSPWWTGEAFF	TGTGCCAGCAGCCCGTGGTGGACAGGTGAAGCTTTCTTT
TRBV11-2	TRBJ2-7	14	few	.	CASSLGRASYEQYF	TGTGCCAGCAGCTTAGGGAGAGCCTCCTACGAGCAGTACTTC
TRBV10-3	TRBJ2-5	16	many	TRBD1	CAISESDRGLKETQYF	TGTGCCATCAGTGAATCAGACAGGGGGCTGAAAGAGACCCAGTACTTC
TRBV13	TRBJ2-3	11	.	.	CASSYTDTQYF	TGTGCCAGCAGCTACACAGATACGCAGTATTTT
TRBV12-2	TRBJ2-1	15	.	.	CASRRIAGGPNEQFF	TGTGCAAGTCGCCGTATAGCGGGAGGGCCCAATGAGCAGTTCTTC
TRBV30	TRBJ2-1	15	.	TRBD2	CACRTSGSPYNEQFF	TGTGCCTGCCGGACTAGCGGGAGCCCCTACAATGAGCAGTTCTTC
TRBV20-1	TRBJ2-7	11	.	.	CSAKDYYEQYF	TGCAGTGCAAAGGACTACTACGAGCAGTACTTC
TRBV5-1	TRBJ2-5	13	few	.	CASSWRVEETQYF	TGCGCCAGCAGCTGGAGGGTGGAGGAGACCCAGTACTTC
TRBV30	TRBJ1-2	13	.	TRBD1	CAGWDRGNYGYTF	TGTGCCGGATGGGACAGGGGGAACTATGGCTACACCTTC
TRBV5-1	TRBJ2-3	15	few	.	CASSLWTASTDTQYF	TGCGCCAGCAGCCTATGGACAGCGAGCACAGATACGCAGTATTTT
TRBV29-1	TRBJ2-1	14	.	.	CSVPITLRYNEQFF	TGCAGCGTCCCGATAACGCTGCGGTACAATGAGCAGTTCTTC
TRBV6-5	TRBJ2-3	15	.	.	CASRTGTQGADTQYF	TGTGCCAGCAGGACCGGGACACAAGGGGCAGATACGCAGTATTTT
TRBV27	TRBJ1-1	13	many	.	CASSSTGNTEAFF	TGTGCCAGCAGTTCCACAGGGAACACTGAAGCTTTCTTT
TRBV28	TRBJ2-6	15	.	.	CASSPALSGANVLTF	TGTGCCAGCAGTCCGGCCCTGTCTGGGGCCAACGTCCTGACTTTC
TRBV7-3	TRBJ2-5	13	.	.	CASSSGIGVPQYF	TGTGCCAGCAGCTCAGGGATTGGGGTGCCCCAGTACTTC
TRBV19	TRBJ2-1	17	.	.	CASSISPWRSSYNEQFF	TGTGCCAGTAGTATCTCTCCGTGGCGTAGCTCCTACAATGAGCAGTTCTTC
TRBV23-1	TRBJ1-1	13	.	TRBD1	CASKQGLNTEAFF	TGCGCCAGCAAACAGGGGTTGAACACTGAAGCTTTCTTT
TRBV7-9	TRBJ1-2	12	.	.	CASSSRRDGYTF	TGTGCCAGCAGTTCCAGGAGGGACGGCTACACCTTC
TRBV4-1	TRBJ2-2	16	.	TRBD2	CASSRGLAEVAGELFF	TGCGCCAGCAGCCGAGGACTAGCGGAGGTGGCCGGGGAGCTGTTTTTT
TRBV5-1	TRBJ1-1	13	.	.	CASSLAKNTEAFF	TGCGCCAGCAGCTTGGCCAAGAACACTGAAGCTTTCTTT
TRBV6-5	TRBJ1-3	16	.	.	CASSYGAGLSGNTIYF	TGTGCCAGCAGTTATGGGGCAGGCCTCTCTGGAAACACCATATATTTT
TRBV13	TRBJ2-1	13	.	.	CASSLSGRYEQFF	TGTGCCAGCAGCTTAAGTGGGAGGTATGAGCAGTTCTTC
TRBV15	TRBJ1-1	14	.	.	CATSSGTTNTEAFF	TGTGCCACCAGCAGCGGGACAACAAACACTGAAGCTTTCTTT
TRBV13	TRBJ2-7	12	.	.	CASSLLGTEQYF	TGTGCCAGCAGCTTATTAGGGACCGAGCAGTACTTC
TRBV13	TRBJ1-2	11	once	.	CASSLVGGYTF	TGTGCCAGCAGCTTAGTGGGGGGCTACACCTTC
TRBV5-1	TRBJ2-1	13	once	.	CASSLEGVPEQFF	TGCGCCAGCAGCTTGGAGGGAGTCCCTGAGCAGTTCTTC
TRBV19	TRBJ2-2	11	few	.	CASRNTGELFF	TGTGCCAGTAGGAACACCGGGGAGCTGTTTTTT
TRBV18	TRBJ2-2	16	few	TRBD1	CASSQGQDGAAGELFF	TGTGCCAGCTCACAGGGACAGGATGGAGCGGCCGGGGAGCTGTTTTTT
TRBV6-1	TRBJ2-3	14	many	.	CASSEGGGADTQYF	TGTGCCAGCAGTGAAGGTGGTGGGGCAGATACGCAGTATTTT
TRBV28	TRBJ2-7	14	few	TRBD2	CASSLSAGARQQYF	TGTGCCAGCAGTTTATCAGCGGGAGCCAGACAGCAGTACTTC
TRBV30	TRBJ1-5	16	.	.	CAWSFGSGGSNQPQHF	TGTGCCTGGAGTTTCGGATCGGGCGGGAGCAATCAGCCCCAGCATTTT
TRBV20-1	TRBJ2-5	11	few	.	CSARDWETQYF	TGCAGTGCTAGAGATTGGGAGACCCAGTACTTC
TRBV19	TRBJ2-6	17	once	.	CASIGQLTFFGANVLTF	TGTGCCAGTATAGGACAGTTAACGTTCTTCGGGGCCAACGTCCTGACTTTC
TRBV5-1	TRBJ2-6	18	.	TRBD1	CASSLLTGAFSGANVLTF	TGCGCCAGCAGCTTACTAACAGGGGCATTCTCTGGGGCCAACGTCCTGACTTTC
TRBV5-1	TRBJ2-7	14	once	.	CASSPEAGTYEQYF	TGCGCCAGCAGCCCAGAAGCGGGCACCTACGAGCAGTACTTC
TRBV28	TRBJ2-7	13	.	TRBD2	CASSPPGGREQYF	TGTGCCAGCAGTCCCCCGGGGGGACGGGAGCAGTACTTC
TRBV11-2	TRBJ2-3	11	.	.	CASSQGDTQYF	TGTGCCAGCAGCCAGGGGGATACGCAGTATTTT
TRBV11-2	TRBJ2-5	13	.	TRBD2	CASSWRTSLTQYF	TGTGCCAGCAGCTGGCGGACTAGTCTGACCCAGTACTTC
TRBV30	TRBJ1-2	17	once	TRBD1	CAWSGTIWTGGDYGYTF	TGTGCCTGGAGTGGGACGATTTGGACAGGGGGCGACTATGGCTACACCTTC
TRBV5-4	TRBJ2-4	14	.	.	CASSLQIAKNIQYF	TGTGCCAGCAGCCTGCAGATAGCCAAAAACATTCAGTACTTC
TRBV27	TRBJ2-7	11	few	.	CASRDFNEQYF	TGTGCCAGCCGGGACTTTAACGAGCAGTACTTC
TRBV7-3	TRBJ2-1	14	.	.	CASSLNGRSGEQFF	TGTGCCAGCAGCTTAAACGGCCGGTCGGGTGAGCAGTTCTTC
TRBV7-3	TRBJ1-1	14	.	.	CASSLGGSLTEAFF	TGTGCCAGCAGCTTAGGCGGGTCTCTCACTGAAGCTTTCTTT
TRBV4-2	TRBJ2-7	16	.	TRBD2	CASSRQTSGGAYEQYF	TGTGCCAGCAGCCGACAAACTAGCGGGGGGGCCTACGAGCAGTACTTC
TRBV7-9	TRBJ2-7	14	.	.	CASSLHWSSYEQYF	TGTGCCAGCAGCTTACACTGGAGTTCCTACGAGCAGTACTTC
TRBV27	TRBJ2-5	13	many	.	CASSRRPQETQYF	TGTGCCAGCTCCCGGAGGCCCCAAGAGACCCAGTACTTC